The present entry profiles one T cell receptor beta chain with its context. TCRdb's copy holds only in-frame clones and misses some; the assay was immunoSEQ multiplex PCR. Among about 190,000 clones listed, roughly 77% were seen once. The data derive from a study of blood T cell repertoires in COVID-19. Study overall: Both acute and convalescent COVID-19 samples were obtained from the United States, Italy and Spain.

CDR1 and CDR2 from the germline V gene are PRHDT and FYEKMQ (reference sequence). The V gene end was trimmed by 0 bases and the J gene end by 7 bases; junction bases not matched to a gene: 6. The length of the CDR3 is 16 residues. The participants were between about 18 and 90 years old and came from roughly 24 US areas. Clinical history reported by participants formed the basis on which cohorts were assigned. The specimen sequenced was PBMCs or T cells enriched from blood (not recorded which). The receptor's source is a woman aged 45-65 years with acute COVID-19. The chain couples TRBV13 to TRBJ2-1; the match to TRBD2 covers 10 bases. CDR3 DNA sequence: TGTGCCAGCAGCTTAGGTAGGCTAGCGGGGGCAAATGAGCAGTTCTTC. It codes for CASSLGRLAGANEQFF.